This T cell receptor (beta chain) originates from a study of blood T cell repertoires in COVID-19. Germline V gene lookup returns CDR1 SGHRS and CDR2 YFSETQ. The CDR3 contains 15 residues. This table comes from immunoSEQ multiplex PCR, and its TCRdb copy is limited to in-frame clones, with some not included. In the table there are about 200,000 clones, approximately 86% of which are singletons. This clonotype was sampled from a woman aged 30 to 39 who had been exposed to COVID-19. The chain combines TRBV5-1 with TRBJ1-4, with D tentatively TRBD1 (5 bases). The sequenced sample consisted of PBMCs or T cells enriched from blood (not recorded which). The CDR3 sequence is CAPAVVEGSGEKLFF. CDR3 DNA sequence: TGCGCTCCAGCAGTCGTGGAGGGGTCGGGTGAAAAACTGTTTTTT.